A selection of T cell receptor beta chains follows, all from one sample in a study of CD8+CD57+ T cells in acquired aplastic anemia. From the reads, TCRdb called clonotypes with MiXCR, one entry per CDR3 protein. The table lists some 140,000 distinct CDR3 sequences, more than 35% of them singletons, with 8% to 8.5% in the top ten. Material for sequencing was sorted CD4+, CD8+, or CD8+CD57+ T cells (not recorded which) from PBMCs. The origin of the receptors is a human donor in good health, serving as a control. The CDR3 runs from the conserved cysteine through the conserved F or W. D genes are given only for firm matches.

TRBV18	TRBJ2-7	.	CASSSTDSAYEQYF
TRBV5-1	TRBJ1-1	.	CASSLGMRDTEAFF
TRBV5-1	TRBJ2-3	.	CASSYGGQGTDTQYF
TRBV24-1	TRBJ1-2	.	CATSDGGQILSGYTF
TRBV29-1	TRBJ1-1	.	CSVGRNTEAFF
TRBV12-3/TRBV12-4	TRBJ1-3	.	CASNPYPSGSSGNTIYF
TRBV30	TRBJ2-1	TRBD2	CAWSPLAVDEQFF
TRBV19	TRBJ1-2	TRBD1	CASSTLQGSSYGYTF
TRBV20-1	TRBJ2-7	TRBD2	CSAREQRSGEAYEQYF
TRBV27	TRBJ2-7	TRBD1	CASGRGDRVTYEQYF
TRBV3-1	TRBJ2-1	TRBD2	CASSPPAGLPPVEQFF
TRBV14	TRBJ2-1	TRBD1	CASSQDYGGQGAREQFF
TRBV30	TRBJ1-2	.	CAWKGTLYGYTF
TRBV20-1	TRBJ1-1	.	CSATQGTEAFF
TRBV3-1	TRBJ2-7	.	CASSATGTQPYF
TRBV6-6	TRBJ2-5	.	CASSSLQGRQTQYF
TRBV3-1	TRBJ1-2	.	CASSRRGDYGYTF
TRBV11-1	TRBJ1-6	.	CASSFSSYNSPLHF
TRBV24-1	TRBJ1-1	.	CATSEAPRVGMNTEAFF
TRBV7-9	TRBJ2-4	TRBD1	CASSITGTGLAKNIQYF
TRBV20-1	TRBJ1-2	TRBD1	CSAFKTGDYGYTF
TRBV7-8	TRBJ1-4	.	CASSLAGLATNEKLFF
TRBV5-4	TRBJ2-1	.	CALKPQGSEQFF
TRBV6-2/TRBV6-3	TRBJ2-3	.	CASSYATDTQYF
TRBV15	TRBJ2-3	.	CATSSVVPDTQYF
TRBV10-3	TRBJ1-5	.	CAIRETAGPGEPQHF
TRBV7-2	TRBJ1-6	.	CASSLEMDSPLHF
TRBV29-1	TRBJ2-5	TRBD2	CSVEQGGQETQYF
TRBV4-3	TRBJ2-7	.	CASSQSGDSSYEQYF
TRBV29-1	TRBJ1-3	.	CSVEQGGPGNTIYF
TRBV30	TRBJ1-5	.	CAWRVISRNQPQHF
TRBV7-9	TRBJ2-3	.	CASSSRAGANTDTQYF
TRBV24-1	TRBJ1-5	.	CATSEGRGPQHF